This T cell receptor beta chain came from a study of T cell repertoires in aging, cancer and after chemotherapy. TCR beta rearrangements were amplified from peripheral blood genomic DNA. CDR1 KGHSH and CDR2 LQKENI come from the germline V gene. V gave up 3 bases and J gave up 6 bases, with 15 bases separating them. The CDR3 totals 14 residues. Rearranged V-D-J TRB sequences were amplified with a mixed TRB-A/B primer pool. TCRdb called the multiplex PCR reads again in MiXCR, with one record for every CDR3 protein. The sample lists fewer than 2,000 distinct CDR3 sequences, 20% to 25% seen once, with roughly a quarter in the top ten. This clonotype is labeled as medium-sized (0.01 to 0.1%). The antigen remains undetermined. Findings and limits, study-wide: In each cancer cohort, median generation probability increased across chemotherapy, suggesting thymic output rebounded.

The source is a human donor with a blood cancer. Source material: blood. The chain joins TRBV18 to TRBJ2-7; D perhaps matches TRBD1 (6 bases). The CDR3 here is CASSPRPTGVEQYF. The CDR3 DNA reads TGTGCCAGCTCACCCAGGCCGACAGGCGTCGAGCAGTACTTC.